What follows are 10 T cell receptor beta chains derived from one specimen sequenced in a study of cytomegalovirus exposure and HLA in healthy donors. The primer mix had 60 Vbeta and 13 Jbeta primers. Clones were sequenced by immunoSEQ multiplex PCR, and TCRdb holds only the in-frame ones, with some missing. The sample contains roughly 160,000 clones, about 83% of which appear only once. The sample was PBMCs. The origin of the receptors is a woman aged 30 to 39 in good health and CMV-seronegative.

The rearrangement joins TRBV5-4 to TRBJ1-1; D might be TRBD1 (6 bases). Germline CDR1 is SGHNT and CDR2 is YYREEE (reference sequence). The CDR3 spans 12 residues. The V gene lost 4 bases and the J gene lost 5 bases, with 9 bases spanning the gap. CDR3 nucleotide sequence: TGTGCCAGCAGCCATACAGGGACTGAAGCTTTCTTT. The encoded protein is CASSHTGTEAFF.

The chain recombines TRBV10-1 with TRBJ2-1; 10 bases are a match to TRBD2. CDR1 and CDR2 (germline): WNHNN, SYGVQD (reference sequence). This CDR3 has 15 amino acids. J lost 8 bases, V lost 4 bases, and 8 bases had no gene match. CDR3 sequence (DNA): TGCGCCAGCAGTGTAGAGCGGGAGGGCCTCTATGAGCAGTTCTTC. Translation gives CASSVEREGLYEQFF.

J is TRBJ2-1 and V is TRBV4-3; 7 bases are a match to TRBD2. The CDR3 contains 18 residues. CDR1 is LGHNA, CDR2 YSLEER, per germline. J gave up 0 bases and V 0 bases, and 8 bases lay outside the gene matches. The CDR3 loop reads CASSQDLARESSYNEQFF. CDR3 coding DNA: TGCGCCAGCAGCCAAGATCTTGCGCGGGAGAGCTCCTACAATGAGCAGTTCTTC.

The chain combines TRBV19 with TRBJ1-5, with 7 bases matching TRBD1. Trimming at V came to 5 bases and at J to 4 bases, leaving 5 bases not matched to a gene. In germline, CDR1 is LNHDA, CDR2 SQIVND (reference sequence). CDR3 size: 14 residues. The CDR3 region has the DNA TGTGCCAGTAGTCCGGGACAGCGAAATCAGCCCCAGCATTTT. This codes for CASSPGQRNQPQHF.

CDR3 bases: TGTGCCAGTAGGCTCCCAGGGGTGCATGAGCAGTTCTTC. As protein: CASRLPGVHEQFF. V and J are TRBV19 and TRBJ2-1; D is possibly TRBD1 (6 bases). CDR1 is LNHDA and CDR2 is SQIVND in the germline V gene (reference sequence). V was clipped by 6 bases and J by 8 bases, with 14 bases between them. CDR3 length: 13 residues.

The chain couples TRBV27 to TRBJ2-5; maybe TRBD1 (5 bases). Between the trimmed V and J ends, which lost 4 bases and 5 bases, there was a span of 8 bases. Germline values: CDR1 MNHEY, CDR2 SMNVEV (reference sequence). The CDR3 has 12 residues. In nucleotides, the CDR3 is TGTGCCAGCAGTTCAAACAGGGAGACCCAGTACTTC. Its protein is CASSSNRETQYF.

The rearrangement links TRBV9 to TRBJ2-7; D unclear. Germline V gives CDR1 SGDLS, CDR2 YYNGEE. CDR3 length: 13 residues. V was clipped by 3 bases and J by 5 bases, with 12 bases between them. CDR3 sequence: CASSEFGFHEQYF. CDR3 bases: TGTGCCAGCAGCGAATTCGGGTTTCACGAGCAGTACTTC. The entire variable domain, with the rest obtained from reference TRBV9 and TRBJ2-7, is as follows: DSGVTQTPKHLITATGQRVTLRCSPRSGDLSVYWYQQSLDQGLQFLIQYYNGEERAKGNILERFSAQQFPDLHSELNLSSLELGDSALYFCASSEFGFHEQYFGPGTRLTVT.

The J gene is TRBJ1-1, the V gene TRBV5-1; 7 bases line up with TRBD1. This CDR3 is built from 15 residues. The ends lost 0 bases at V and 1 base at J; junction bases unmatched: 3. Germline CDR1 is SGHRS and CDR2 is YFSETQ. CDR3 protein: CASSLVPGGNTEAFF. The CDR3, as DNA: TGCGCCAGCAGCTTGGTGCCAGGGGGGAACACTGAAGCTTTCTTT.

The V gene is TRBV28, the J gene TRBJ1-2; D unclear. The germline gives CDR1 MDHEN, CDR2 SYDVKM. The CDR3 has 10 residues. V dropped 6 bases and J dropped 6 bases, with 5 bases sitting between them. CDR3 region: CASSQDGYTF. CDR3 DNA sequence: TGTGCCAGCAGCCAGGATGGCTACACCTTC.

To note about this clone: At one boundary the junction diverges from the germline segment, which might be a read error. The chain employs TRBV4-2 and TRBJ1-2; weak D call: TRBD1 (6 bases). This CDR3 region has 14 residues. The germline V gene encodes CDR1 LGHNA and CDR2 YNFKEQ. This chain's CDR3 is CASNQETGTGGYTF. The CDR3 nucleotides are TGTGCCAGCAACCAAGAAACAGGGACGGGTGGCTACACCTTC.